The 22 T cell receptor beta chains presented below share a single source sample, sequenced in a study of T cell responses to AZD1222 COVID-19 vaccine. Only in-frame clones appear in the TCRdb table, and some are missing; sequencing was by immunoSEQ multiplex PCR. The table includes 140,000 or so clones, around 89% detected once. Sequencing used peripheral blood, obtained on day 0 of AZD1222 vaccination. These receptor sequences come from an adult in good health.

The chain uses TRBV19 and TRBJ2-2; D is possibly TRBD2 (6 bases). CDR1 LNHDA and CDR2 SQIVND come from the germline V gene (reference sequence). V was clipped by 1 base and J by 10 bases, with 16 bases between them. The CDR3 loop spans 15 amino acids. CDR3 sequence reads: CASSIVLGSILELFF. For the CDR3, the DNA is TGTGCCAGTAGTATAGTCCTCGGGAGTATTTTGGAGCTGTTTTTT.

V and J are TRBV7-8 and TRBJ2-2; 7 positions match TRBD1. CDR1 and CDR2 from the germline V gene are SGHVS and FQNEAQ. J was trimmed by 5 bases and V by 5 bases; bases with no gene match: 5. The CDR3 totals 14 residues. CDR3 sequence reads: CASSLDRVTGELFF. The DNA for the CDR3 is TGTGCCAGCAGCCTTGACAGGGTTACCGGGGAGCTGTTTTTT.

This chain links TRBV5-8 with TRBJ1-1, with D perhaps TRBD1 (5 bases). V gave up 2 bases and J gave up 6 bases, with 8 bases separating them. Germline loops: CDR1 SGHTS, CDR2 YDEGEE. This CDR3 spans 12 amino acids. This CDR3 is CASSFRVAEAFF. CDR3 nucleotides: TGTGCCAGCAGCTTCAGGGTAGCTGAAGCTTTCTTT.

A single count supports this clone. The V call is TRBV19, the J call TRBJ1-1, with 9 bases aligning to TRBD1. The J segment lost 5 bases and the V segment lost 4 bases, leaving 8 bases of the junction unmatched. The CDR3 has 15 amino acids. The germline gives CDR1 LNHDA, CDR2 SQIVND (reference sequence). The CDR3 bases are TGTGCCAGTAGTACGCCTGGACAGGGGTTAACTGAAGCTTTCTTT. It encodes CASSTPGQGLTEAFF.

The chain links TRBV6-5 to TRBJ1-1, with no clear D. V was trimmed by 2 bases and J by 5 bases, leaving 9 bases between them. The germline V gene has CDR1 MNHEY and CDR2 SVGAGI. The CDR3 runs 13 residues. In nucleotides, the CDR3 is TGTGCCAGCAGTTACGAGGCCGGGACTGAAGCTTTCTTT. Encoded protein: CASSYEAGTEAFF.

This sequence joins TRBV6-5 and TRBJ1-1; 7 bases match TRBD1. V was pared by 7 bases and J by 5 bases, with 7 bases of the junction left unmatched. Germline V gene data show CDR1 as MNHEY and CDR2 as SVGAGI. This CDR3 has 13 residues. The CDR3 DNA is TGTGCCAGCATTAACGTCAGGGGGACTGAAGCTTTCTTT. This encodes CASINVRGTEAFF.

The chain uses TRBV3-1 (or the pseudogene TRBV3-2) and TRBJ1-2; D is undetermined. Trimming shortened V by 2 bases and J by 4 bases, and 5 bases separated the two germline ends. The germline CDR1 and CDR2 sequences are LGHDT and YNNKEL (reference sequence). The CDR3 extends over 12 amino acids. CDR3 bases: TGTGCCAGCAGCCAACTAAGCTATGGCTACACCTTC. The encoded protein is CASSQLSYGYTF.

The chain employs TRBV30 and TRBJ1-2; D unclear. The CDR3 has 13 residues. CDR1 and CDR2 (germline): GTSNPN, SVGIG (reference sequence). V was clipped by 3 bases and J by 4 bases, with 12 bases between them. The CDR3 bases are TGTGCCTGGAGCCGTTCGGGCTCCTATGGCTACACCTTC. Its translation is CAWSRSGSYGYTF.

The chain has TRBV19 and TRBJ2-6, with D unresolved. CDR3 length equals 15 residues. The germline V gene has CDR1 LNHDA and CDR2 SQIVND (reference sequence). V was trimmed by 6 bases and J by 0 bases, leaving 9 bases between them. The CDR3 sequence is CASRGLGSGANVLTF. CDR3 coding DNA: TGTGCCAGTAGGGGATTAGGCTCTGGGGCCAACGTCCTGACTTTC.

CDR3 sequence (DNA): TGTGCCAGTAGTATAGAAGCTGCAACTAATGAAAAACTGTTTTTT. It is translated as CASSIEAATNEKLFF. The chain is built from TRBV19 and TRBJ1-4; D is undetermined. Trimming took off 0 bases at V and 0 bases at J, with 5 bases between the two ends. There are 15 residues in the CDR3. Germline V gene lookup returns CDR1 LNHDA and CDR2 SQIVND (reference sequence). The entire variable domain, with the rest obtained from reference TRBV19 and TRBJ1-4, is as follows: DGGITQSPKYLFRKEGQNVTLSCEQNLNHDAMYWYRQDPGQGLRLIYYSQIVNDFQKGDIAEGYSVSREKKESFPLTVTSAQKNPTAFYLCASSIEAATNEKLFFGSGTQLSVL.

This chain connects TRBV4-1 to TRBJ1-1; D unresolved. The V end lost 0 bases, the J end lost 2 bases, and 10 bases lay between the germline ends. CDR3 length: 15 residues. CDR1 MGHRA and CDR2 YSYEKL come from the germline V gene. In DNA, the CDR3 is TGCGCCAGCAGCCAAGAGTTACGTTATAACACTGAAGCTTTCTTT. The encoded protein is CASSQELRYNTEAFF.

This chain links TRBV19 with TRBJ1-5, with no clear D. Germline CDR1 and CDR2: LNHDA and SQIVND (reference sequence). CDR3 length: 15 amino acids. The V end lost 1 base, the J end lost 0 bases, and 7 bases lay between the germline ends. The CDR3: CASSIVQNSNQPQHF. CDR3 coding DNA: TGTGCCAGTAGTATAGTCCAGAATAGCAATCAGCCCCAGCATTTT.

The table lists this clone with a few counts. The chain combines TRBV28 with TRBJ1-2; D call uncertain. V was trimmed by 4 bases and J by 4 bases, leaving 7 bases between them. Looked up from germline, CDR1 is MDHEN and CDR2 is SYDVKM. This CDR3 is 12 amino acids long. The CDR3 DNA reads as TGTGCCAGCAGTTCACTAAGCTATGGCTACACCTTC. Amino acids: CASSSLSYGYTF.

The V call is TRBV5-6, the J call TRBJ1-2; D unresolved. The germline V gene encodes CDR1 SGHDT and CDR2 YYEEEE. The CDR3 covers 14 residues. The V gene lost 1 base and the J gene lost 0 bases, with 7 bases spanning the gap. The CDR3 sequence: CASSLYRANYGYTF. Written as DNA, the CDR3 is TGTGCCAGCAGCTTGTACCGAGCTAACTATGGCTACACCTTC.

The chain links TRBV5-6 to TRBJ1-1; D is possibly TRBD1 (6 bases). V dropped 4 bases and J dropped 8 bases, with 9 bases sitting between them. CDR3 length equals 11 residues. The germline V gene has CDR1 SGHDT and CDR2 YYEEEE. The DNA for the CDR3 is TGTGCCAGCAGCGGGGGGACAGAAGCTTTCTTT. It codes for CASSGGTEAFF.

Comment on this clone: A read error may produce the germline difference seen at one junction end. The chain uses TRBV5-6 and TRBJ1-3, with unresolved D. CDR1 is SGHDT, CDR2 YYEEEE, per germline. The CDR3 is 15 amino acids. The CDR3 is CASNLAGNSGNTIYF. Here the CDR3 DNA reads TGTGCCAGCAACTTGGCGGGAAACTCTGGAAACACCATATATTTT.

The rearrangement links TRBV3-1 (or the pseudogene TRBV3-2) to TRBJ2-7, with TRBD1 matching 7 bases. The V and J ends lost 7 bases and 3 bases, in that order; junction bases with no gene match: 12. Germline V CDR1 and CDR2: LGHDT, YNNKEL (reference sequence). The CDR3 length is 15 residues. CDR3: CASTQGVAGGYEQYF. The CDR3 DNA reads TGTGCCAGCACTCAAGGGGTGGCAGGGGGCTACGAGCAGTACTTC.

By share, this clone ranks as medium-sized. The chain uses TRBV29-1 and TRBJ2-1; the match to TRBD1 covers 8 bases. The ends lost 3 bases at V and 9 bases at J; junction bases unmatched: 10. This CDR3 has 14 residues. Germline CDR1 and CDR2: SQVTM and ANQGSEA. The CDR3 sequence is CSVDIQGATGEQFF. CDR3 DNA sequence: TGCAGCGTTGATATTCAGGGGGCCACAGGTGAGCAGTTCTTC.

V and J are TRBV27 and TRBJ2-7; 7 bases match TRBD2. The ends lost 5 bases at V and 3 bases at J; junction bases unmatched: 22. The length of the CDR3 is 19 residues. Germline values: CDR1 MNHEY, CDR2 SMNVEV (reference sequence). For the CDR3, the DNA is TGTGCCAGCAGTACAAAGGAGGGGCGGGAGTGGGGTATGGGCTACGAGCAGTACTTC. It is translated as CASSTKEGREWGMGYEQYF.

The DNA of the CDR3 is TGTGCCAGCAGCCAAGTAAACTGGGGGAGCTCCTACAATGAGCAGTTCTTC. Translated, it gives CASSQVNWGSSYNEQFF. The J gene is TRBJ2-1, the V gene TRBV3-1 (or the pseudogene TRBV3-2); either TRBD1 or TRBD2 may supply D (5 bases each). The CDR3 consists of 17 residues. V lost 1 base, J lost 0 bases, and 13 bases lay in between. The germline V gene encodes CDR1 LGHDT and CDR2 YNNKEL (reference sequence).

The chain is built from TRBV7-8 and TRBJ2-7, with 12 bases matching TRBD2. Trimming took 5 bases from V and 7 from J; bases not matched to a gene: 18. Germline CDR1 and CDR2: SGHVS and FQNEAQ. CDR3 length: 18 residues. CDR3 protein: CASSPTSGSFRPTWEQYF. The CDR3 nucleotides read TGTGCCAGCAGCCCGACTAGCGGGAGCTTTCGACCTACGTGGGAGCAGTACTTC.

The rearrangement joins TRBV7-9 to TRBJ2-7, with TRBD1 matching over 11 bases. Germline V lookup: CDR1 SEHNR, CDR2 FQNEAQ (reference sequence). The V gene end was trimmed by 4 bases and the J gene end by 6 bases; junction bases not matched to a gene: 5. CDR3 length: 14 amino acids. The CDR3 DNA reads as TGTGCCAGCAGCTCCAGGGACAGGGGGGTCGAGCAGTACTTC. It is translated as CASSSRDRGVEQYF.